This TCR beta chain comes out of a study of blood T cell repertoires in COVID-19. Across the whole study: COVID-19 samples, acute and convalescent, were from the United States, Italy and Spain. T cells, B-cell-depleted T cells, or PBMCs supplied cDNA or gDNA.

Per the germline V gene, CDR1 is SGHNT and CDR2 is YYREEE (reference sequence). The CDR3 contains 13 residues. Unmatched junction bases numbered 8, after V lost 7 bases and J lost 4 bases. Some clones are missing from TCRdb's copy, which holds only in-frame ones; the method was immunoSEQ multiplex PCR. The sample holds some 290,000 clones, 85% to 90% seen once. This clonotype was obtained from a man aged 18-30 years with active or convalescent COVID-19. This rearrangement joins TRBV5-4 to TRBJ2-7; 7 positions agree with TRBD2. The sample comprised peripheral blood. In nucleotides, the CDR3 is TGTGCCAGCTCGAGCGGGAAATCGTACGAGCAGTACTTC. This encodes CASSSGKSYEQYF.